This TCR beta chain originates from a study of Graves' ophthalmopathy and Graves' hyperthyroidism. There are many counts of this clonotype. Antigen: not known. Germline loops: CDR1 KGHDR, CDR2 SFDVKD. The CDR3 totals 18 residues. Trimming took 5 bases from V and 0 from J, leaving 16 bases between them. The authors amplified TCR beta CDR3 regions, and they did so from RNA transcripts for repertoire sequencing. First-round RT-PCR employed HTBI primers, with a second-round multiplex PCR after it. TCRdb re-called the multiplex PCR reads through MiXCR, storing one row per CDR3 protein. Here the sample spans over a million distinct CDR3 sequences, 36% being singletons. Orbital computed tomography, together with clinical symptoms, serum thyroxine, TRAb and thyroid ultrasound, was used for diagnosis. Regarding the study as a whole: The majority of expanded thyroid clonotypes above 0.001 frequency also occurred in blood. Discrimination between ophthalmopathy and stable hyperthyroidism by a 13-signature model showed 87.88% sensitivity and almost 83% specificity.

The clonotype originates from an adult man with Graves' hyperthyroidism. The sample taken for sequencing was peripheral blood or thyroid tissue (not recorded which). V usage is TRBV24-1 and J usage is TRBJ2-6; tentative D call: TRBD2 (5 bases). CDR3 loop: CATSGFSSGSSGANVLTF. The DNA for the CDR3 is TGTGCCACCAGTGGGTTTAGCAGCGGAAGCTCTGGGGCCAACGTCCTGACTTTC.